This entry lists 6 T cell receptor beta chains sequenced from one sample in a study of memory CD4+ T cells and cytomegalovirus serostatus. Assay used: immunoSEQ multiplex PCR; TCRdb lists only in-frame clones, some missing. The sample shows 50,000 to 65,000 clones, around 83% of them seen only once. Single viable CD3+CD4+CD8-CD45RO+ cells were sorted as the memory CD4+ T cells. The sample consisted of memory CD4+ T cells from blood. The receptors were gathered from an adult in good health and CMV-seropositive.

The chain recombines TRBV19 with TRBJ2-3, with D possibly being TRBD1 or TRBD2 (6 bases each). This CDR3 has 15 residues. Germline loops: CDR1 LNHDA, CDR2 SQIVND (reference sequence). Trimming stripped 0 bases from V and 5 bases from J, with 12 bases between. The CDR3 nucleotides read TGTGCCAGTAGTATAGACACAGGGAGGCGAGATACGCAGTATTTT. Residues: CASSIDTGRRDTQYF.

A few counts support this clone. The V gene is TRBV18, the J gene TRBJ1-5, with unresolved D. CDR3 length: 14 residues. Germline CDR1 KGHSH, CDR2 LQKENI. The ends were cut back, 2 bases at V and 2 bases at J, with 7 bases in the middle. CDR3 protein: CASSPGVGNQPQHF. Here the CDR3 DNA reads TGTGCCAGCTCACCAGGGGTTGGCAATCAGCCCCAGCATTTT.

The CDR3 DNA reads TGTGCCAGCAGCTTAGGGACCGGGGAGCTGTTTTTT. Translation gives CASSLGTGELFF. The V call is TRBV11-3, the J call TRBJ2-2; D ambiguous. This CDR3 comprises 12 residues. Germline V gene data show CDR1 as SGHNT and CDR2 as YENEEA. Trimming cost V 1 base and J 5 bases, with 2 bases left between them.

V usage is TRBV15 and J usage is TRBJ2-3, with 7 bases that match TRBD2. Germline V gene sequence: CDR1 LNHNV, CDR2 YYDKDF (reference sequence). V was clipped by 5 bases and J by 1 base; unmatched bases: 12. The CDR3 is 17 residues long. CDR3 protein: CATSGRASRAGTDTQYF. The CDR3 DNA is TGTGCCACCAGCGGGAGGGCGTCGCGAGCGGGCACAGATACGCAGTATTTT.

Turning to this clone: Other DNA variants within this sample encode the same CDR3. V and J are TRBV5-1 and TRBJ2-3; no clear D gene. Germline V gene lookup returns CDR1 SGHRS and CDR2 YFSETQ. V shed 0 bases and J shed 0 bases, with 11 bases lying between them. The CDR3 totals 16 residues. The CDR3 DNA reads TGCGCCAGCAGCTTGGGGCAGGCAGCTAGCACAGATACGCAGTATTTT. Translating gives CASSLGQAASTDTQYF.

This chain links TRBV6-6 with TRBJ2-5; 9 nucleotides agree with TRBD1. The CDR3 has 13 residues. In germline, CDR1 is MNHNY, CDR2 SVGAGI (reference sequence). V shed 4 bases and J 9 bases; nucleotides not matched to a gene: 6. The CDR3 region has the DNA TGTGCCAGCAGTTTCCAGGGACAGGGTGCCCAGTACTTC. Translated: CASSFQGQGAQYF.